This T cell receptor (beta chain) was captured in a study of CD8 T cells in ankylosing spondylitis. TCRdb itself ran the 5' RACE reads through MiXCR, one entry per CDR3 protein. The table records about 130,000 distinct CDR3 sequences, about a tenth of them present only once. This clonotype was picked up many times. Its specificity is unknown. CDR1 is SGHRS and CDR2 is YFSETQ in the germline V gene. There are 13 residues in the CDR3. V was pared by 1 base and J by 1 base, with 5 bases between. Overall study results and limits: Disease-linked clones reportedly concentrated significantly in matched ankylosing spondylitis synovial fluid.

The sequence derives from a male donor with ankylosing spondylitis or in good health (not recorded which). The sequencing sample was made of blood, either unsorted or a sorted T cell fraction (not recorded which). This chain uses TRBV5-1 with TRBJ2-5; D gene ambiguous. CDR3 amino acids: CASSLHSQETQYF. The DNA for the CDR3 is TGCGCCAGCAGCTTGCACAGCCAAGAGACCCAGTACTTC.